The following is a TCR beta chain sequence with its context. Its antigen is unidentified. V was cut by 6 bases and J by 0 bases, with 10 bases left in between. The CDR3 spans 14 residues. Germline V gene data show CDR1 as MRHNA and CDR2 as SNTAGT. This specimen belongs to a study of cytomegalovirus exposure and HLA in healthy donors. Overall study findings and caveats: Cytomegalovirus-associated status was assigned to roughly 160 TCR beta chains.

The primer mix had 60 Vbeta and 13 Jbeta primers. Sequenced by immunoSEQ multiplex PCR; TCRdb stores in-frame clones only, minus some. This table has about 200,000 clones, about 79% appearing once. Donors counted as nominally healthy when sampled, yet unrecorded immune exposures were likely. The receptor's source is a boy between 2 and 10 years old in good health and CMV-seronegative. The V and J genes are TRBV6-4 and TRBJ2-3; TRBD2 is a possible D gene (7 bases). Sequencing was done on a sample of PBMCs. For the CDR3, the DNA is TGTGCCAGCAGCAGGGGAGGGAGCACAGATACGCAGTATTTT. It codes for CASSRGGSTDTQYF.